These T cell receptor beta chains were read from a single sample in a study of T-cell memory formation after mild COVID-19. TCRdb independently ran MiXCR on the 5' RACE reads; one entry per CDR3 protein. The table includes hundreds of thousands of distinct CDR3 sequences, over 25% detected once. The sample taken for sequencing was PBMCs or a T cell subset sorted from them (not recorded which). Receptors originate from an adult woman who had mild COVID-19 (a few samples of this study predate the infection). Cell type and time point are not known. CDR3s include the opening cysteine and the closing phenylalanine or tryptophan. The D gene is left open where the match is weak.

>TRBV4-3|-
CASSQALPLTSSYEQYF
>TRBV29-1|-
CSVETRGSGGELFF
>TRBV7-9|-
CASSLAGGRLEAFF
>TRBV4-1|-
CASSQDGAGPGSDTQYF
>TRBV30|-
CAWSVGENTEAFF
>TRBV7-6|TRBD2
CASSYGTSGGQVREQYF
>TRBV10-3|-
CAISAGQIYEQYF
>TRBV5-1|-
CASSLAAGSTDTQYF
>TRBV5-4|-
CASSPGLEGAEQFF
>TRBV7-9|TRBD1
CASSSGTDYEQYF
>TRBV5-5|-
CASSLVATSNYGYTF
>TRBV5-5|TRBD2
CASRSGLARMGIGETQYF